One and the same sample provided the 9 T cell receptor beta chains below, sequenced in a study of blood T cell repertoires in COVID-19. Only in-frame clones appear in the TCRdb table, and some are missing; sequencing was by immunoSEQ multiplex PCR. The sample records more than 120,000 clones, 80% to 90% being singletons. Input material: peripheral blood. These receptors came from a man aged 50-59 years who had recovered from COVID-19.

The chain combines TRBV28 with TRBJ2-7, with a possible D match to TRBD2 (5 bases). The CDR3 spans 16 residues. Trimming removed 3 bases at V and 2 bases at J, with 17 bases between. CDR1 and CDR2 (germline): MDHEN, SYDVKM. CDR3 DNA sequence: TGTGCCAGCAGTTTCTCTCTGGCAGGACTCACCTACGAGCAGTACTTC. As protein: CASSFSLAGLTYEQYF.

The chain joins TRBV12-5 to TRBJ1-3; D is ambiguous. V was shortened by 0 bases and J by 0 bases, with 9 bases between the two germline ends. There are 16 residues in the CDR3. Per the germline V gene, CDR1 is LGHNT and CDR2 is FRNRAP. The CDR3 loop is CASGLVWTGSGNTIYF. As DNA, the CDR3 is TGTGCTAGTGGTTTGGTATGGACTGGCTCTGGAAACACCATATATTTT.

The chain has TRBV19 and TRBJ1-5; tentatively, D is TRBD1 (6 bases). Germline V gene sequence: CDR1 LNHDA, CDR2 SQIVND (reference sequence). The V gene lost 3 bases and the J gene lost 6 bases, with 21 bases spanning the gap. The CDR3 sequence is 17 residues long. CDR3 protein: CASSILTGHETPQPQHF. CDR3 coding DNA: TGTGCCAGTAGTATTCTAACGGGACATGAAACCCCTCAGCCCCAGCATTTT.

This clone was counted only a few times. The chain has TRBV5-1 and TRBJ2-7; 7 nucleotides agree with TRBD1. Germline CDR1 reads SGHRS; CDR2 reads YFSETQ. This CDR3 contains 13 residues. The V and J ends lost 7 bases and 5 bases, in that order; junction bases with no gene match: 9. The CDR3 nucleotides read TGCGCCAGCGGCAGGGACAGTCAAAACGAGCAGTACTTC. It is translated as CASGRDSQNEQYF.

This clone was observed once. The chain is built from TRBV10-3 and TRBJ1-1; 9 bases line up with TRBD1. CDR1 and CDR2 from the germline V gene are ENHRY and SYGVKD. V trimming: 5 bases; J trimming: 5 bases; junction bases outside the gene matches: 9. The CDR3 length is 15 residues. The CDR3 DNA follows: TGTGCCATCAGTACCGGGACAGGGTGGATTACTGAAGCTTTCTTT. Translating gives CAISTGTGWITEAFF.

The chain carries TRBV18 and TRBJ2-2; a possible D gene is TRBD1 (5 bases). The ends were cut back, 3 bases at V and 6 bases at J, with 14 bases in the middle. There are 15 residues in the CDR3. The germline CDR1 and CDR2 sequences are KGHSH and LQKENI. The CDR3 nucleotides read TGTGCCAGCTCACCCCAGGGTGGCTACTCCGGGGAGCTGTTTTTT. This translates into CASSPQGGYSGELFF. Together with reference TRBV18 and TRBJ2-2, the CDR3 gives the full variable domain: NAGVMQNPRHLVRRRGQEARLRCSPMKGHSHVYWYRQLPEEGLKFMVYLQKENIIDESGMPKERFSAEFPKEGPSILRIQQVVRGDSAAYFCASSPQGGYSGELFFGEGSRLTVL.

V gene TRBV6-1 combines with J gene TRBJ2-6; 7 bases are shared with TRBD1. The junction had 13 bases not matched to a gene; V was cut back by 2 bases and J by 0 bases. This CDR3 spans 20 amino acids. Germline V gives CDR1 MNHNS, CDR2 SASEGT. CDR3 amino acids: CASSEYGHDRAFSGANVLTF. As DNA, the CDR3 is TGTGCCAGCAGTGAATACGGTCATGACAGGGCCTTCTCTGGGGCCAACGTCCTGACTTTC.

This chain links TRBV10-3 with TRBJ1-1, with unresolved D. The length of the CDR3 is 13 residues. Per germline, CDR1 ENHRY and CDR2 SYGVKD. Trimming shortened V by 3 bases and J by 5 bases, and 10 bases separated the two germline ends. CDR3 coding DNA: TGTGCCATCAGTGATCGAGTTTTAACTGAAGCTTTCTTT. Protein product: CAISDRVLTEAFF.

The chain combines TRBV13 with TRBJ2-2, with TRBD2 matching 8 bases. Germline values: CDR1 PRHDT, CDR2 FYEKMQ (reference sequence). The V segment lost 2 bases and the J segment 2 bases; nucleotides outside the gene matches: 7. This CDR3 has 17 amino acids. Written as DNA, the CDR3 is TGTGCCAGCAGCTTAACGGCGGGGGGACCCAACACCGGGGAGCTGTTTTTT. As protein: CASSLTAGGPNTGELFF.